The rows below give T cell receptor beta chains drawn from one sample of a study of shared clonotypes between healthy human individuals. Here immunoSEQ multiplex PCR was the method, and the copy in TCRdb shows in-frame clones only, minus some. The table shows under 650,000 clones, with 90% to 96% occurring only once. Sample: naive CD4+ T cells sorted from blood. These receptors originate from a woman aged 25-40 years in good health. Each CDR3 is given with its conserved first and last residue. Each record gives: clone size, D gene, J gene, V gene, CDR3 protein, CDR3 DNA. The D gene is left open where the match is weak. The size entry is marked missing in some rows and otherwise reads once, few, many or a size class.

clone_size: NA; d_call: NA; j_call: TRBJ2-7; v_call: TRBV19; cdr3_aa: CASSIRAGSYEQYF; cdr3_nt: TGTGCCAGTAGTATTAGGGCCGGGTCCTACGAGCAGTACTTC
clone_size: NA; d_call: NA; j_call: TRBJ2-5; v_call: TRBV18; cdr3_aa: CASSLQANQETQYF; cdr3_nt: TGTGCCAGCTCACTACAGGCGAACCAAGAGACCCAGTACTTC
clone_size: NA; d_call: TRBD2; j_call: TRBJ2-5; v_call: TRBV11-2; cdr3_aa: CASSPHPAGVGETQYF; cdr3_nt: TGTGCCAGCAGCCCGCACCCCGCGGGAGTGGGTGAGACCCAGTACTTC
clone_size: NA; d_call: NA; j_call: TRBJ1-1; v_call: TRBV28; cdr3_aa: CASSFPGPNTEAFF; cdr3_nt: TGTGCCAGCAGTTTCCCCGGGCCGAACACTGAAGCTTTCTTT
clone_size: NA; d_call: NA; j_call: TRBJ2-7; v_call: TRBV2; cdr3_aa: CASSEWYYEQYF; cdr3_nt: TGTGCCAGCAGTGAATGGTACTACGAGCAGTACTTC
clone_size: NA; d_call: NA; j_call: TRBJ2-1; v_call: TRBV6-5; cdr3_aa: CASSYSERIRNEQFF; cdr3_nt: TGTGCCAGCAGTTACTCCGAGCGGATTAGGAATGAGCAGTTCTTC
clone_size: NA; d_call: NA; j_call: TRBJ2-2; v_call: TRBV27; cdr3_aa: CASRSADYPLSNTGELFF; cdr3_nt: TGTGCCAGCAGATCAGCGGACTACCCCTTATCTAACACCGGGGAGCTGTTTTTT
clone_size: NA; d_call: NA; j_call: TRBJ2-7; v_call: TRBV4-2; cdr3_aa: CASSQGSSPYEQYF; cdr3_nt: TGTGCCAGCAGCCAAGGGTCTAGTCCGTACGAGCAGTACTTC
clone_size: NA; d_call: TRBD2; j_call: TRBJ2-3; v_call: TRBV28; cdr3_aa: CASETSGSVTDTQYF; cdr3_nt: TGTGCCAGCGAAACTAGCGGGAGTGTAACAGATACGCAGTATTTT
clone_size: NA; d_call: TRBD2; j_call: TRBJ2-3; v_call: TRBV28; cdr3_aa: CASSFGGLAGGGHTDTQYF; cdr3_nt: TGTGCCAGCAGTTTTGGTGGACTAGCGGGAGGGGGGCACACAGATACGCAGTATTTT
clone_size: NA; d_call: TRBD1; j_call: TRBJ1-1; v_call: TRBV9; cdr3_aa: CASSGRDRYTEAFF; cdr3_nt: TGTGCCAGCAGCGGAAGGGACAGATACACTGAAGCTTTCTTT
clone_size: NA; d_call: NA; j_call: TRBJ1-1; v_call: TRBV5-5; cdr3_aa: CASSLREDRGAEAFF; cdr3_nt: TGTGCCAGCAGCTTGCGGGAGGACAGAGGGGCCGAAGCTTTCTTT
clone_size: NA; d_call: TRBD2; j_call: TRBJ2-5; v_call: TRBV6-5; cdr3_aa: CASSYSTGGQETQYF; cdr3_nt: TGTGCCAGCAGTTACTCGACGGGGGGACAAGAGACCCAGTACTTC
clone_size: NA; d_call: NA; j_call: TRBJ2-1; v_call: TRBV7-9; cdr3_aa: CASSLVGTKGYEQFF; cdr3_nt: TGTGCCAGCAGCTTAGTCGGGACGAAAGGCTATGAGCAGTTCTTC
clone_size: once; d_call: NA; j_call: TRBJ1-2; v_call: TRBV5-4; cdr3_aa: CASSVDNNYGYTF; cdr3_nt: TGTGCCAGCAGCGTGGACAATAACTATGGCTACACCTTC
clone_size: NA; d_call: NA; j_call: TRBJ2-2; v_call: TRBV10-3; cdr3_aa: CAISDLGRRNTGELFF; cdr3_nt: TGTGCCATCAGTGACCTCGGGCGGAGGAACACCGGGGAGCTGTTTTTT
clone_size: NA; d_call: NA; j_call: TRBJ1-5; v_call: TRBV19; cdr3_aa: CASAGGGDGQPQHF; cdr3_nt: TGTGCCAGTGCAGGCGGAGGGGATGGTCAGCCCCAGCATTTT
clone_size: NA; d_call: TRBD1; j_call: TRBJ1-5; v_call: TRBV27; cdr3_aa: CASSYDRGDQPQHF; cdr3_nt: TGTGCCAGCAGTTACGACAGGGGGGATCAACCCCAGCATTTT
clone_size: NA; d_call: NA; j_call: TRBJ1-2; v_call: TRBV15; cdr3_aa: CATSKTQGPANYGYTF; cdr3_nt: TGTGCCACCAGCAAGACACAGGGTCCAGCTAACTATGGCTACACCTTC
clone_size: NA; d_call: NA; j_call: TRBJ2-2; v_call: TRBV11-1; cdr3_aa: CASSFRMVGELFF; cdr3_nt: TGTGCCAGCAGTTTTAGAATGGTCGGGGAGCTGTTTTTT
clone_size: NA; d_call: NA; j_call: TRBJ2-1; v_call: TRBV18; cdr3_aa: CASSPSPDREQFF; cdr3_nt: TGTGCCAGCTCACCCTCCCCCGATCGGGAGCAGTTCTTC
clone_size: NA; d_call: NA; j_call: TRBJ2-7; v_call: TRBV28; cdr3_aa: CASSFGQRYEQYF; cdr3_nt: TGTGCCAGCAGTTTTGGACAGAGGTACGAGCAGTACTTC
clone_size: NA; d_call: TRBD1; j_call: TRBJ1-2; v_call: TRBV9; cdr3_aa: CASSVKAGGSGYTF; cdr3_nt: TGTGCCAGCAGCGTAAAGGCAGGGGGATCTGGCTACACCTTC
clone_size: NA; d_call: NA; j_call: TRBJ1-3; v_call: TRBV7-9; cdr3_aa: CASSLGHRNTIYF; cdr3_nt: TGTGCCAGCAGCTTAGGGCATCGAAACACCATATATTTT
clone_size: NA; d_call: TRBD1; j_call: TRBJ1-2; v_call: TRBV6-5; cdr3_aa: CASSYSEGARGYTF; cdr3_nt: TGTGCCAGCAGTTACTCTGAGGGGGCGCGGGGCTACACCTTC
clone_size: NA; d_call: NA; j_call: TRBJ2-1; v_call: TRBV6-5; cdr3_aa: CAIVAANEQFF; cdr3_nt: TGTGCCATTGTAGCTGCCAATGAGCAGTTCTTC
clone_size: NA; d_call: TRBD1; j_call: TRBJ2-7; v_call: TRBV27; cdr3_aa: CASRPLGQGGSSYEQYF; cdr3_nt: TGTGCCAGCAGACCGTTGGGACAGGGTGGAAGCTCCTACGAGCAGTACTTC
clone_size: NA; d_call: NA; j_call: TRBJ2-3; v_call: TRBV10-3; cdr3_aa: CAIRLSSPYTDTQYF; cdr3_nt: TGTGCCATCAGATTATCCTCACCATACACAGATACGCAGTATTTT
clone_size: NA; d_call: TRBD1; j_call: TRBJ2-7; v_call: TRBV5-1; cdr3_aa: CASSRGQEASYEQYF; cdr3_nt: TGCGCCAGCAGCCGGGGACAGGAGGCATCCTACGAGCAGTACTTC